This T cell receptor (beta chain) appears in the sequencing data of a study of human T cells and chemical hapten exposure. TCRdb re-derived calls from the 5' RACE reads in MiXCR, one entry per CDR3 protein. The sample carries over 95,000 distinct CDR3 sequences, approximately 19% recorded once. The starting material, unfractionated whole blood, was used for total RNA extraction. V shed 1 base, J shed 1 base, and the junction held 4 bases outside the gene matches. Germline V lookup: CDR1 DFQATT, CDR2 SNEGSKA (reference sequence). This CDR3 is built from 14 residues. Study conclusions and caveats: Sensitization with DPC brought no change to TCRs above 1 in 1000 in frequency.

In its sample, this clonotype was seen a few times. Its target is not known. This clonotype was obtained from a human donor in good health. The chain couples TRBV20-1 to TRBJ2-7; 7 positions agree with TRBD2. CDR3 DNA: TGCAGTGCTAGAGGAGAGCGGGAATCCTACGAGCAGTACTTC. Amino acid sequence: CSARGERESYEQYF.